A single T cell receptor (beta chain) is shown here with its context. Its antigen remains unidentified. Original methodology: Out-of-frame sequences were removed, leaving roughly 2,200,000 distinct TCRbeta sequences. The table came from immunoSEQ multiplex PCR; TCRdb's copy has only in-frame clones and leaves some out. That table gives V, J and clone size, and the DNA gave D and trimming. The sample includes some 57,000 clones, less than 85% of them seen just once. The sort gate was single viable CD3+CD4+CD8-CD45RO+ cells for memory CD4+ T cells. Total CD4+ T cells were enriched by CD4 positive selection. The data were obtained in a study of memory CD4+ T cells and cytomegalovirus serostatus. Overall study findings and caveats: The CMV-associated TCR signature appears largely within the CD4+ memory repertoire.

The CDR3 consists of 15 residues. V and J are TRBV21-1 and TRBJ2-3; TRBD1, the table's D call, was not compared with the DNA. TRBV21-1 is given as a pseudogene. Sequenced material: memory CD4+ T cells from blood. This receptor was obtained from an adult in good health and CMV-seronegative. CDR3: CASSYRDKPVYTQYF. CDR3 DNA sequence: TGTGCCAGCAGCTACCGGGACAAACCCGTATATACGCAGTATTTT.